This is a list of T cell receptor beta chains from one sample in a study of regulatory T cells in long-lasting Graves disease. TCRdb reanalysed the multiplex PCR reads using MiXCR and keeps one entry per CDR3 protein. The profile shows about 540,000 distinct CDR3 sequences, 13% of them singletons. The same sample was also used in a study of T cells in Graves' hyperthyroidism and ophthalmopathy.

This material consisted of peripheral blood mononuclear cells (PBMCs), taken at new diagnosis, from a patient treated with antithyroid drugs. The source of these receptors is a man in his thirties or forties with Graves disease. Each CDR3 is given with its conserved first and last residue. Each record gives: clone size, J gene, V gene, D gene, CDR3 DNA, CDR3 protein. D genes are given only for firm matches. Clone size is shown for a subset of rows, as once, few, many or a class of expanded clone.

>many|TRBJ1-2|TRBV24-1|TRBD1
TGTGCCACCAGTGACCCACGACAGGGGGCCCACAACTATGGCTACACCTTC
CATSDPRQGAHNYGYTF
>many|TRBJ2-5|TRBV27|TRBD2
TGTGCCAGCAGTTTACTAGCGGGAGATTTCCAAGAGACCCAGTACTTC
CASSLLAGDFQETQYF
>many|TRBJ2-5|TRBV9|TRBD2
TGTGCCAGCAGCGCGAACCTAGCGGGGAGTAGTGAGACCCAGTACTTC
CASSANLAGSSETQYF
>many|TRBJ2-7|TRBV10-1|NA
TGCGCCAGCAGTGCCCGGGGGTCCCCCTACGAGCAGTACTTC
CASSARGSPYEQYF
>many|TRBJ2-3|TRBV7-2|NA
TGTGCCAGCAGCTTAGGGTTCACTGAGGGAGCTAGGGCAGATACGCAGTATTTT
CASSLGFTEGARADTQYF
>few|TRBJ1-2|TRBV18|NA
TGTGCCAGCTCACCTTTAACACAGGCATCCTCTAACTATGGCTACACCTTC
CASSPLTQASSNYGYTF
>many|TRBJ2-6|TRBV2|NA
TGTGCCAGCAGTAGTCAGGGGAGCTCTGGGGCCAACGTCCTGACTTTC
CASSSQGSSGANVLTF
>NA|TRBJ1-6|TRBV6-1|NA
TGTGCCAGCAGTGAAGGGCCGGTCGGAAGAAATTCACCCCTCCACTTT
CASSEGPVGRNSPLHF
>many|TRBJ2-2|TRBV12-3/TRBV12-4|NA
TGTGCCAGCAGTTTGGCGGAAACGAACACCGGGGAGCTGTTTTTT
CASSLAETNTGELFF
>many|TRBJ2-2|TRBV19|TRBD2
TGTGCCAGTAACCCTAGCGGGAGGAACACCGGGGAGCTGTTTTTT
CASNPSGRNTGELFF
>many|TRBJ2-7|TRBV5-6|NA
TGTGCCAGCAAAAACGGGGGGCACCATCCGGCCGTTGAGCAGTACTTC
CASKNGGHHPAVEQYF
>few|TRBJ1-4|TRBV29-1|NA
TGCAGCGTTGAGGGGGCCTTTAATGAAAAACTGTTTTTT
CSVEGAFNEKLFF
>NA|TRBJ2-1|TRBV12-3/TRBV12-4|NA
TGTGCCAGCAGTTACCTCCGGGACGCTAAGAAATATGAGCAGTTCTTC
CASSYLRDAKKYEQFF